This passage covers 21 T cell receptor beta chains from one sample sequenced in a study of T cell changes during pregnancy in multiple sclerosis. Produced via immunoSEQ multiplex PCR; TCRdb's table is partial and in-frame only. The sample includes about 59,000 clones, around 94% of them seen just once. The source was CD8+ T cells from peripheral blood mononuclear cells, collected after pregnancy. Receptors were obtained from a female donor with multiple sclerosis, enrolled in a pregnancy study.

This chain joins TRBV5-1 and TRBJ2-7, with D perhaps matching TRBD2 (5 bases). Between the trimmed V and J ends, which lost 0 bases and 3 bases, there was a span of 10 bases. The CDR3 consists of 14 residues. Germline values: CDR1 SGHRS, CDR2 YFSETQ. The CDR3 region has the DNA TGCGCCAGCAGCTTGGGGGCCGGGGTCTACGAGCAGTACTTC. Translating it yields CASSLGAGVYEQYF.

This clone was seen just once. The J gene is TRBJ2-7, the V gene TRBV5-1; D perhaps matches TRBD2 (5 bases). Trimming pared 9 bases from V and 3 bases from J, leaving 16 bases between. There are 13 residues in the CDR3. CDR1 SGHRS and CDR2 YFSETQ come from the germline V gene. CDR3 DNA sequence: TGCGCCACGACCCGGAGCGGTTGCTACGAGCAGTACTTC. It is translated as CATTRSGCYEQYF.

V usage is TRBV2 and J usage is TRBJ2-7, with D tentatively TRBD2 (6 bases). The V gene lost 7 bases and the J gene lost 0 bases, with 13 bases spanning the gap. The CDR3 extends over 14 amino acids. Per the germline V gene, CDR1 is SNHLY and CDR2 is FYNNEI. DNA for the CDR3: TGTGCCAGCAAGGAGGGCTCAAGCTCCTACGAGCAGTACTTC. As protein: CASKEGSSSYEQYF.

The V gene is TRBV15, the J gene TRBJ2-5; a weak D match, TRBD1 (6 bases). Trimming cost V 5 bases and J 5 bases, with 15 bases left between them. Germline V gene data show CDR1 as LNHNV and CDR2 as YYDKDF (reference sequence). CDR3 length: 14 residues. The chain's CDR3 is CATSFRGSGETQYF. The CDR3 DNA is TGTGCCACCAGCTTCAGGGGCTCGGGGGAGACCCAGTACTTC.

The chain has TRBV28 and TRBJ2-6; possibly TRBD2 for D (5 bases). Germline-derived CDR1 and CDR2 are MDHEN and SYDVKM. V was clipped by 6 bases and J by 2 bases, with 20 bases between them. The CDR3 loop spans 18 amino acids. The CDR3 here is CASSSGRRRAAGANVLTF. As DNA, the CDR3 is TGTGCCAGCAGCTCCGGACGGAGGCGAGCAGCTGGGGCCAACGTCCTGACTTTC.

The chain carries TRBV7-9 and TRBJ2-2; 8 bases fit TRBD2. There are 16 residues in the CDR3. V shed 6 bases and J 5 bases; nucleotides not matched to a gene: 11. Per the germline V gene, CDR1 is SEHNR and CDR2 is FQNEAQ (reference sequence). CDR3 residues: CASRSPSGSRTGELFF. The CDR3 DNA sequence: TGTGCCAGCAGATCCCCCAGCGGGAGTCGGACCGGGGAGCTGTTTTTT.

The chain's CDR3 is CASNPGSSYNEQFF. CDR3 bases: TGTGCCAGCAATCCAGGCAGCTCCTACAATGAGCAGTTCTTC. The chain has TRBV6-1 and TRBJ2-1; no clear D gene. Germline assignment: CDR1 MNHNS and CDR2 SASEGT. The CDR3 covers 14 residues. Trimming shortened V by 7 bases and J by 0 bases, and 10 bases separated the two germline ends.

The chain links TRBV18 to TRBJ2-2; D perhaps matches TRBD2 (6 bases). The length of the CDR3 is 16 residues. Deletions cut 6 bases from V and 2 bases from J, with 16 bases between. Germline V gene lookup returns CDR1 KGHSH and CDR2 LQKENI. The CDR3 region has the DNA TGTGCCAGCTCTCCGGCGTCTAGCGCTAACACCGGGGAGCTGTTTTTT. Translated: CASSPASSANTGELFF.

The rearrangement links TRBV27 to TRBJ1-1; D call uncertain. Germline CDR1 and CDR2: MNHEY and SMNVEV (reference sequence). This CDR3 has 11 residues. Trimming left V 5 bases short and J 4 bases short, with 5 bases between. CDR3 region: CASSRGTEAFF. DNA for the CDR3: TGTGCCAGCAGTCGGGGCACTGAAGCTTTCTTT.

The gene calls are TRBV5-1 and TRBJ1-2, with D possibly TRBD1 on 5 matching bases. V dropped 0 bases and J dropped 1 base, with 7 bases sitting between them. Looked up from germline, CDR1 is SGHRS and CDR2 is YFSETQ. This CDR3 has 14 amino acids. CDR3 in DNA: TGCGCCAGCAGCTTGGCCGACAGTAACTATGGCTACACCTTC. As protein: CASSLADSNYGYTF.

The CDR3 is CASSLAGRERVSAGNTIYF. The CDR3 DNA is TGTGCCAGCAGCTTAGCTGGTAGGGAGAGGGTCTCGGCTGGAAACACCATATATTTT. J is TRBJ1-3 and V is TRBV7-9; D not certain. The germline CDR1 and CDR2 sequences are SEHNR and FQNEAQ (reference sequence). The V end lost 0 bases, the J end lost 2 bases, and 20 bases lay between the germline ends. This CDR3 has 19 residues.

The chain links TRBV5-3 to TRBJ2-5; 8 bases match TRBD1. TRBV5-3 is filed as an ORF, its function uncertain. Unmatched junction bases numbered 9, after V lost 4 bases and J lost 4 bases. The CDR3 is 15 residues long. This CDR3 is CARSRSTGGGETQYF. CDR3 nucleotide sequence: TGTGCCAGAAGCCGATCTACAGGGGGAGGAGAGACCCAGTACTTC.

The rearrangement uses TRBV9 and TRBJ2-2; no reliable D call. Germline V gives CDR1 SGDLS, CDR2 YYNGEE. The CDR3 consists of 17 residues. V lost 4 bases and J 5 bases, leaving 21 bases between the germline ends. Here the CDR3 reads CASSRAHRRSGTGELFF. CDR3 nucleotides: TGTGCCAGCAGCAGAGCCCACCGGCGGTCGGGTACCGGGGAGCTGTTTTTT.

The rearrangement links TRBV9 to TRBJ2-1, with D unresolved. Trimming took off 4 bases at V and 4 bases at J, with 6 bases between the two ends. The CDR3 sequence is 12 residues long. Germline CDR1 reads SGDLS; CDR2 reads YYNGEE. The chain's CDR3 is CASSSTYNEQFF. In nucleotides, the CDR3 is TGTGCCAGCAGCAGCACGTACAATGAGCAGTTCTTC.

In DNA, the CDR3 is TGTGCCAGCAGCTTTAGCCTGGAGTCCTACGAGCAGTACTTC. It codes for CASSFSLESYEQYF. V and J are TRBV7-9 and TRBJ2-7; D remains unclear. The CDR3 covers 14 residues. CDR1 is SEHNR, CDR2 FQNEAQ, per germline (reference sequence). Trimming shortened V by 3 bases and J by 1 base, and 10 bases separated the two germline ends.

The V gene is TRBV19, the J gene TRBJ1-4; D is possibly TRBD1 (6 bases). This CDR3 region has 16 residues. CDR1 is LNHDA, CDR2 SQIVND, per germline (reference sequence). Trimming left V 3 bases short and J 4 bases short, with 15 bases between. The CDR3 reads CASSMAGVGGNEKLFF. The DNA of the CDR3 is TGTGCCAGTAGTATGGCAGGGGTAGGTGGTAATGAAAAACTGTTTTTT.

CDR3 coding DNA: TGCGCCAGCAGCCAAGGACAGGACTACACTGAAGCTTTCTTT. This sequence encodes CASSQGQDYTEAFF. This rearrangement joins TRBV4-1 to TRBJ1-1; tentative D call: TRBD1 (6 bases). CDR3 length: 14 residues. The V and J ends lost 1 base and 3 bases respectively, with 9 bases between them. The V gene's germline CDR1 is MGHRA and CDR2 YSYEKL.

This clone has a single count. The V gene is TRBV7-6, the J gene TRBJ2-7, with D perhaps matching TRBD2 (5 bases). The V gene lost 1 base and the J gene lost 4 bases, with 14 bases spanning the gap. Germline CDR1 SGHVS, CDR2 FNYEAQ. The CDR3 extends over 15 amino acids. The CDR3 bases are TGTGCCAGCAGCTTAGGACCCCAAAGCGGTTACGAGCAGTACTTC. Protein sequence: CASSLGPQSGYEQYF.

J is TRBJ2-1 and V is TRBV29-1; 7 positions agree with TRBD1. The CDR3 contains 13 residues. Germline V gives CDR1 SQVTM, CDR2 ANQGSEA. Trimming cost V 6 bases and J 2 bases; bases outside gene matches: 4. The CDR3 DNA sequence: TGCAGCGTCAGACAGGGAACCTACAATGAGCAGTTCTTC. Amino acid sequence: CSVRQGTYNEQFF.

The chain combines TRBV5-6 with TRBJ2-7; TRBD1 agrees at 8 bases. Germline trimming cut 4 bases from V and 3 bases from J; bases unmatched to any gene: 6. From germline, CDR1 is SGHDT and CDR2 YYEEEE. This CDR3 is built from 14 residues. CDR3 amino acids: CASSSPGTGYEQYF. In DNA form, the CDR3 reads TGTGCCAGCAGCAGTCCCGGGACAGGCTACGAGCAGTACTTC.

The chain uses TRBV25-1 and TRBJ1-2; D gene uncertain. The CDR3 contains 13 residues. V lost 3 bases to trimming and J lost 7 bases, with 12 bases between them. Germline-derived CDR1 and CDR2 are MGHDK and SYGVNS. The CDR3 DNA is TGTGCCAGCAGTGAGTCAAAGGCAGGTGGCTACACCTTC. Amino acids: CASSESKAGGYTF.